One sample yielded the 6 T cell receptor beta chains listed below, sequenced in a study of OX40 agonist ivuxolimab in advanced cancers. This table comes from immunoSEQ multiplex PCR, and its TCRdb copy is limited to in-frame clones, with some not included. The data hold roughly 30,000 clones, with roughly 87% observed a single time. Sequencing used CD4+ or CD8+ T cells sorted from blood, obtained in a trial of the OX40 agonist ivuxolimab. The receptors were sampled from an adult with an advanced solid tumor such as melanoma, head and neck, liver or kidney cancer.

The chain uses TRBV6-1 and TRBJ2-7; D perhaps matches TRBD1 (5 bases). Germline V gene lookup returns CDR1 MNHNS and CDR2 SASEGT. V lost 6 bases, J lost 3 bases, and 15 bases lay in between. This CDR3 is 14 amino acids long. Here the CDR3 reads CASRVTTAYYEQYF. In DNA, the CDR3 is TGTGCCAGCAGGGTTACGACAGCGTACTACGAGCAGTACTTC.

The chain is built from TRBV7-9 and TRBJ2-5; 7 nucleotides agree with TRBD1. The length of the CDR3 is 14 residues. J gave up 2 bases and V 8 bases, and 8 bases lay outside the gene matches. Germline-derived CDR1 and CDR2 are SEHNR and FQNEAQ (reference sequence). CDR3 in amino acids: CASGPTGIQETQYF. The CDR3 DNA sequence: TGTGCCAGCGGCCCGACAGGGATACAAGAGACCCAGTACTTC.

The table lists this clone with a few counts. J is TRBJ2-1 and V is TRBV2, with TRBD1 identical over 11 bases. The CDR3 runs 15 residues. Trimming cost V 8 bases and J 7 bases; bases outside gene matches: 10. Germline V gene data show CDR1 as SNHLY and CDR2 as FYNNEI. For the CDR3, the DNA is TGTGCCAGCGGATGGTCCGGGACAGGGGGTAATGAGCAGTTCTTC. Protein: CASGWSGTGGNEQFF. The full variable domain, its missing parts supplied by reference TRBV2 and TRBJ2-1, is EPEVTQTPSHQVTQMGQEVILRCVPISNHLYFYWYRQILGQKVEFLVSFYNNEISEKSEIFDDQFSVERPDGSNFTLKIRSTKLEDSAMYFCASGWSGTGGNEQFFGPGTRLTVL.

The chain joins TRBV2 to TRBJ1-2; D unresolved. Trimming removed 3 bases at V and 1 base at J, with 9 bases between. The CDR3 is made up of 14 amino acids. CDR1 SNHLY and CDR2 FYNNEI come from the germline V gene. DNA of the CDR3: TGTGCCAGCAGTGACGAGCAGATTAACTATGGCTACACCTTC. Encoded protein: CASSDEQINYGYTF.

The genes are TRBV27 and TRBJ2-2; D is perhaps TRBD1 (6 bases). There are 13 residues in the CDR3. V was cut by 4 bases and J by 3 bases, with 6 bases left in between. Germline CDR1 MNHEY, CDR2 SMNVEV (reference sequence). The CDR3 loop is CASSSGDTGELFF. CDR3 coding DNA: TGTGCCAGCAGTTCAGGGGACACCGGGGAGCTGTTTTTT.

V is TRBV19 and J is TRBJ1-1; possibly TRBD1 for D (5 bases). Germline V CDR1 and CDR2: LNHDA, SQIVND (reference sequence). The V end was cut by 3 bases, the J end by 4 bases, with 9 bases between. The CDR3 runs to 13 residues. As DNA, the CDR3 is TGTGCCAGTAGTATTGGGACCATCACTGAAGCTTTCTTT. Amino acids: CASSIGTITEAFF.